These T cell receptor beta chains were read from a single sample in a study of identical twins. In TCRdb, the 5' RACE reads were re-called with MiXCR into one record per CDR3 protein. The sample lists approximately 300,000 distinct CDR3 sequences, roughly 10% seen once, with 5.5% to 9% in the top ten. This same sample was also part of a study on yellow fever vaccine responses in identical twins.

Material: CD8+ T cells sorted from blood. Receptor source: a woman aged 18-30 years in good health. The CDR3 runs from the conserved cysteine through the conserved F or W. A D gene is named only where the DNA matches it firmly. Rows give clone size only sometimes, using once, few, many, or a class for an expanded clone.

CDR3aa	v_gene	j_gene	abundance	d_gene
CATSSPYPTEPSYNEQFF	TRBV15	TRBJ2-1	many	.
CASSDPTDRTETQYF	TRBV25-1	TRBJ2-5	.	.
CASSETGFSYEQYF	TRBV6-4	TRBJ2-7	.	.
CASSIAGPPNEQFF	TRBV19	TRBJ2-1	.	.
CASSGTSGGVAQETQYF	TRBV5-1	TRBJ2-5	many	TRBD2
CASSPTGLLYEQYF	TRBV2	TRBJ2-7	few	.
CASSQAGVQDTQYF	TRBV4-3	TRBJ2-3	many	.
CASSAHHQETQYF	TRBV7-6	TRBJ2-5	few	.
CASSWGGLAVHYEQYF	TRBV6-2/TRBV6-3	TRBJ2-7	few	TRBD2
CASSLDRVDGYTF	TRBV12-3/TRBV12-4	TRBJ1-2	few	TRBD1
CSARVWRSSTDTQYF	TRBV20-1	TRBJ2-3	few	.
CASTLTGTGGLYEQYF	TRBV5-1	TRBJ2-7	many	TRBD1
CASSHRDRGPTYEQYF	TRBV7-9	TRBJ2-7	few	TRBD1
CASSPRDGDEQYF	TRBV18	TRBJ2-7	few	.
CASSSLARSSYEQYF	TRBV7-2	TRBJ2-7	.	.
CASSRDLSYEQYF	TRBV4-2	TRBJ2-7	few	.
CASSLSPGLAISSYEQYF	TRBV5-6	TRBJ2-7	few	.
CASSATGTGEETQYF	TRBV13	TRBJ2-5	few	TRBD1
CASSHSGGIQETQYF	TRBV7-2	TRBJ2-5	many	TRBD2
CASSLEASVSYEQYF	TRBV11-2	TRBJ2-7	many	.
CASLAEFGFANEQFF	TRBV7-8	TRBJ2-1	few	.
CASSNTEPSVDETQYF	TRBV27	TRBJ2-5	few	.
CASSLQGGLDYNEQFF	TRBV6-5	TRBJ2-1	.	.
CASSVGALGETQYF	TRBV9	TRBJ2-5	few	.
CASSTPGQGCEQYF	TRBV21-1	TRBJ2-7	many	.
CSAPFDYTENIQYF	TRBV20-1	TRBJ2-4	many	.
CASSYGQISYEQYF	TRBV7-2	TRBJ2-7	.	.
CASSFRQTLYEQYF	TRBV12-3/TRBV12-4	TRBJ2-7	few	.
CSSRQADTDTQYF	TRBV29-1	TRBJ2-3	.	.
CASSVGGDNSYEQYF	TRBV9	TRBJ2-7	few	.
CSARDTFSYEQYF	TRBV20-1	TRBJ2-7	few	.
CASSAGQYQETQYF	TRBV5-5	TRBJ2-5	.	.
CASSFGAGSSYEQYF	TRBV6-5	TRBJ2-7	.	.
CASSPRGWGVWETQYF	TRBV13	TRBJ2-5	few	.
CASSQGADTQYF	TRBV4-3	TRBJ2-3	many	.
CASSQDSSVGDTQYF	TRBV4-3	TRBJ2-3	many	.
CASSLTSSRETQYF	TRBV7-9	TRBJ2-5	.	TRBD2
CASSERSSYNEQFF	TRBV28	TRBJ2-1	many	.
CSVGSRTTEAFF	TRBV29-1	TRBJ1-1	many	.
CSARRTGAYEQYF	TRBV20-1	TRBJ2-7	.	.
CASSLDPLGTEAFF	TRBV27	TRBJ1-1	.	.
CAWSVTRVRYNEQFF	TRBV30	TRBJ2-1	few	.
CASSLEGDTDTQYF	TRBV7-2	TRBJ2-3	many	.
CASSQVSGEQYF	TRBV4-2	TRBJ2-7	.	.